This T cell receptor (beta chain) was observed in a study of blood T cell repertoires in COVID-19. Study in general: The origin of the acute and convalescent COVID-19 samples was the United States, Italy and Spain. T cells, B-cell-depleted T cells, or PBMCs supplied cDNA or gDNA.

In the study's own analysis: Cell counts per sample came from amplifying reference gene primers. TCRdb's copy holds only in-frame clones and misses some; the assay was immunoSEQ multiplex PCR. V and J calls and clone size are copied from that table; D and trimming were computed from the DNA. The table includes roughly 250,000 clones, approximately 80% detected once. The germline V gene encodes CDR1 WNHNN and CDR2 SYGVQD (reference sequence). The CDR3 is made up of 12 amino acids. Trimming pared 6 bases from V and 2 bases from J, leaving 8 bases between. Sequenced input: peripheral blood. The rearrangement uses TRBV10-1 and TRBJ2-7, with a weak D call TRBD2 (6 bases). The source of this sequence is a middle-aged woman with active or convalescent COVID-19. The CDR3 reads CASSAGPYEQYF. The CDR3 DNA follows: TGCGCCAGCAGCGCGGGACCCTACGAGCAGTACTTC.